What follows are 16 T cell receptor beta chains derived from one specimen sequenced in a study of T cell responses to AZD1222 COVID-19 vaccine. Profiled with immunoSEQ multiplex PCR; TCRdb holds only in-frame clones, not every one. The profile covers more than 150,000 clones, with 87% appearing a single time and around 2.5% taken by the ten largest. Sequenced material: peripheral blood, taken on day 0 of MenACWY control vaccination. The receptors here all came from an adult in good health.

The chain uses TRBV6-2 or TRBV6-3 and TRBJ2-1, with 7 bases lining up with TRBD2. Germline lookup yields CDR1 MNHEY and CDR2 SVGEGT. This CDR3 has 14 amino acids. Trimming cost V 6 bases and J 4 bases; bases outside gene matches: 6. CDR3 protein: CASSGLGVYNEQFF. CDR3 nucleotides: TGTGCCAGCAGCGGACTAGGTGTATACAATGAGCAGTTCTTC.

The chain carries TRBV20-1 and TRBJ1-2; D uncertain. Germline V gene sequence: CDR1 DFQATT, CDR2 SNEGSKA (reference sequence). Trimming took off 3 bases at V and 8 bases at J, with 10 bases between the two ends. The CDR3 consists of 11 residues. The CDR3 DNA is TGCAGTGCTAGGGCTCCCTCCGGCTACACCTTC. It yields the protein CSARAPSGYTF.

This sequence joins TRBV2 and TRBJ1-4, with 9 bases identical to TRBD1. Germline V gene sequence: CDR1 SNHLY, CDR2 FYNNEI. This CDR3 is built from 16 residues. The junction had 12 bases not matched to a gene; V was cut back by 5 bases and J by 8 bases. The CDR3 region has the DNA TGTGCCAGCAGTTTGCCAAGGACAGGGGACGGGGAAAAACTGTTTTTT. Encoded protein: CASSLPRTGDGEKLFF.

This clone has only a few counts. The V call is TRBV6-4, the J call TRBJ2-1; 7 positions agree with TRBD1. With 3 bases clipped from V and 3 bases from J, the junction kept 8 bases outside the gene matches. The length of the CDR3 is 16 residues. The V gene's germline CDR1 is MRHNA and CDR2 SNTAGT. The CDR3: CASSELGGRDYNEQFF. In nucleotides, the CDR3 is TGTGCCAGCAGTGAATTAGGGGGCCGGGACTACAATGAGCAGTTCTTC.

The chain carries TRBV10-3 and TRBJ1-1, with D unresolved. The CDR3 covers 15 residues. Germline values: CDR1 ENHRY, CDR2 SYGVKD. V dropped 7 bases and J dropped 2 bases, with 17 bases sitting between them. This CDR3 is CAITEAGLENTEAFF. DNA of the CDR3: TGTGCCATCACCGAAGCGGGTTTGGAAAACACTGAAGCTTTCTTT.

In the case of this clone: The junction departs from germline at one end; a sequencing error may be responsible. The CDR3 region is CATTRLGLSTDTQYF. The DNA for the CDR3 is TGTGCCACCACCAGACTGGGTCTGAGCACAGATACGCAGTATTTT. The chain couples TRBV15 to TRBJ2-3; D not resolved. Germline CDR1 LNHNV, CDR2 YYDKDF (reference sequence). The CDR3 spans 15 residues.

The gene calls are TRBV5-1 and TRBJ2-6, with D unresolved. Germline lookup yields CDR1 SGHRS and CDR2 YFSETQ. The V and J ends lost 4 bases and 0 bases respectively, with 8 bases between them. The CDR3 has 15 residues. CDR3 DNA sequence: TGCGCCAGCAGCGTTACAAGCTCTGGGGCCAACGTCCTGACTTTC. This codes for CASSVTSSGANVLTF. Combining the CDR3 with reference TRBV5-1 and TRBJ2-6 gives the whole variable domain KAGVTQTPRYLIKTRGQQVTLSCSPISGHRSVSWYQQTPGQGLQFLFEYFSETQRNKGNFPGRFSGRQFSNSRSEMNVSTLELGDSALYLCASSVTSSGANVLTFGAGSRLTVL.

CDR3 in amino acids: CASSYSHIDTEAFF. In DNA form, the CDR3 reads TGTGCCAGCAGTTACTCACATATCGACACTGAAGCTTTCTTT. This chain links TRBV6-6 with TRBJ1-1; D unresolved. The CDR3 has 14 residues. The germline CDR1 and CDR2 sequences are MNHNY and SVGAGI (reference sequence). Trimming stripped 0 bases from V and 3 bases from J, with 8 bases between.

The chain employs TRBV7-9 and TRBJ1-1; D is ambiguous. V was pared by 5 bases and J by 5 bases, with 12 bases between. This CDR3 contains 13 residues. Germline values: CDR1 SEHNR, CDR2 FQNEAQ (reference sequence). The CDR3 DNA is TGTGCCAGCAGCGGCTTAGGTGGAACTGAAGCTTTCTTT. Translation: CASSGLGGTEAFF.

The chain recombines TRBV19 with TRBJ1-5, with TRBD1 matching over 9 bases. V lost 3 bases to trimming and J lost 6 bases; unmatched junction nucleotides: 6. The germline V gene has CDR1 LNHDA and CDR2 SQIVND (reference sequence). The CDR3 sequence is 15 residues long. CDR3: CASSILTGGFQPQHF. CDR3 DNA: TGTGCCAGTAGTATCTTGACAGGGGGATTTCAGCCCCAGCATTTT.

This chain connects TRBV5-4 to TRBJ2-7; D not certain. CDR3 length: 12 amino acids. With 3 bases removed from V and 6 bases from J, the gap between germline ends came to 10 bases. The V gene's germline CDR1 is SGHNT and CDR2 YYREEE (reference sequence). CDR3 coding DNA: TGTGCCAGCAGCTACTGGCGAGGCGAGCAGTACTTC. This encodes CASSYWRGEQYF.

This chain joins TRBV29-1 and TRBJ2-7, with a weak D call TRBD2 (5 bases). Trimming pared 4 bases from V and 7 bases from J, leaving 8 bases between. The CDR3 is 10 residues long. The germline gives CDR1 SQVTM, CDR2 ANQGSEA. CDR3 sequence reads: CSVGAGEQYF. CDR3 sequence (DNA): TGCAGCGTTGGGGCGGGTGAGCAGTACTTC.

In this sample, this clone turned up once. This chain connects TRBV7-2 to TRBJ1-5, with D perhaps TRBD1 (5 bases). Trimming stripped 5 bases from V and 7 bases from J, with 9 bases between. Looked up from germline, CDR1 is SGHTA and CDR2 is FQGNSA. The CDR3 spans 12 residues. This CDR3 reads CASSPWGQPQHF. The CDR3 region has the DNA TGTGCCAGCAGCCCTTGGGGCCAGCCCCAGCATTTT.

The J gene is TRBJ2-1, the V gene TRBV6-4; D remains ambiguous. Trimming removed 2 bases from V and 6 bases from J, with 8 bases in between. The CDR3 is 13 residues long. CDR1 is MRHNA, CDR2 SNTAGT, per germline. The CDR3 region is CASSDTAGNEQFF. The CDR3 DNA follows: TGTGCCAGCAGTGACACGGCCGGCAATGAGCAGTTCTTC.

The rearrangement joins TRBV2 to TRBJ1-1; D is unclear. Germline assignment: CDR1 SNHLY and CDR2 FYNNEI. The V end lost 4 bases, the J end lost 1 base, and 10 bases lay between the germline ends. The CDR3 loop spans 14 amino acids. The CDR3 region is CASSVEFGNTEAFF. Here the CDR3 DNA reads TGTGCCAGCAGTGTCGAGTTCGGGAACACTGAAGCTTTCTTT.

This clone has a single count. The CDR3: CASSLGQTPGNTIYF. DNA of the CDR3: TGTGCCAGCAGCTTAGGACAGACTCCTGGAAACACCATATATTTT. This chain connects TRBV7-8 to TRBJ1-3, with D maybe TRBD1 (5 bases). CDR1 is SGHVS, CDR2 FQNEAQ, per germline. Trimming took off 1 base at V and 2 bases at J, with 9 bases between the two ends. This CDR3 region has 15 residues.